This T cell receptor (beta chain) derives from a study of T cell responses to AZD1222 COVID-19 vaccine. Study conclusions and caveats: Dominant CD4 TCR responses targeted spike regions 160-218 and 743-854. At baseline, just a handful of AZD1222 recipients tested seropositive. Most donors were white British, females outnumbered males, and clonal diversity was possibly underestimated. Scientists sampled the repertoires only once the peak T cell response had passed.

Turning to this clone: Its antigen is as yet unknown.

Generated by immunoSEQ multiplex PCR, the TCRdb table keeps only in-frame clones and is missing some. Found here are fewer than 200,000 clones, more than 80% of them singletons; the top ten hold more than 3.5%. Trimming stripped 5 bases from V and 5 bases from J, with 10 bases between. The CDR3 is 13 amino acids. The chain combines TRBV12-3 or TRBV12-4 with TRBJ1-5, with D unresolved. This clonotype originated in an adult who received the MenACWY meningococcal vaccine as a control. The source was peripheral blood, collected 28 days after the second dose of the MenACWY control vaccine. The chain's CDR3 is CASSPRRDQPQHF. The CDR3 coding sequence is TGTGCCAGCAGTCCACGGAGAGATCAGCCCCAGCATTTT.